The 9 T cell receptor beta chains reported below all come from one sample, sequenced in a study of regulatory T cells in long-lasting Graves disease. With iRepertoire HTBI primers and Arm-PCR of CDR3 regions, TCR beta libraries were built. Using its own MiXCR run on the multiplex PCR reads, TCRdb lists one record per CDR3 protein. The data hold fewer than 650,000 distinct CDR3 sequences, with approximately 15% observed a single time. Specified time point: newly diagnosed GD, antithyroid drugs for less than 3 months. The TCR library was made from RNA extracted from PBMCs. These data were also filed under a second study, of T cells in Graves' hyperthyroidism and ophthalmopathy.

Sample: peripheral blood mononuclear cells (PBMCs), taken at new diagnosis, from a patient treated with antithyroid drugs. Receptors were obtained from a woman younger than 45 with Graves disease.

This clonotype was counted ten times or more. The chain is built from TRBV6-1 and TRBJ2-5; D could derive from TRBD1 or TRBD2 (5 bases each). The CDR3 loop spans 14 amino acids. The germline V and J ends were trimmed by 6 bases and 1 base, with 12 bases remaining between them. Germline CDR1 MNHNS, CDR2 SASEGT. The CDR3 here is CASRSGASQETQYF. The CDR3 coding sequence is TGTGCCAGCAGATCCGGGGCCAGCCAAGAGACCCAGTACTTC.

The rearrangement uses TRBV20-1 and TRBJ2-7; 10 bases are shared with TRBD1. Germline CDR1 DFQATT, CDR2 SNEGSKA (reference sequence). The CDR3 covers 13 residues. V lost 3 bases, J lost 3 bases, and 2 bases stayed unmatched. The CDR3, as DNA: TGCAGTGCTAGCGGGACAGGGGACTACGAGCAGTACTTC. Amino acid sequence: CSASGTGDYEQYF.

This clonotype was counted at least ten times. The rearrangement joins TRBV11-1 to TRBJ2-7; D might be TRBD2 (6 bases). This CDR3 is 15 amino acids long. Germline CDR1 SGHAT, CDR2 FQDESV (reference sequence). V lost 5 bases and J lost 0, with 14 bases in between. The CDR3 is CASSVLAFSSYEQYF. The CDR3 bases are TGTGCCAGCAGCGTACTAGCTTTTAGCTCCTACGAGCAGTACTTC.

Many counts were recorded for this clonotype. The chain has TRBV2 and TRBJ2-3, with D possibly TRBD1 on 6 matching bases. Germline V gene sequence: CDR1 SNHLY, CDR2 FYNNEI. CDR3 length: 12 amino acids. V was trimmed by 3 bases and J by 9 bases, leaving 10 bases between them. Here the CDR3 reads CASSDQGYTQYF. For the CDR3, the DNA is TGTGCCAGCAGTGATCAGGGGTACACGCAGTATTTT.

The table lists this clonotype with many counts. The V and J genes are TRBV28 and TRBJ2-7, with TRBD1 as a possible D gene (6 bases). In germline, CDR1 is MDHEN, CDR2 SYDVKM. The CDR3 runs 14 residues. V was clipped by 3 bases and J by 2 bases, with 11 bases between them. In DNA form, the CDR3 reads TGTGCCAGCAGTTTCCACAGGGAACCCTACGAGCAGTACTTC. Amino acid sequence: CASSFHREPYEQYF.

The sample holds a few counts of this clonotype. CDR3 nucleotides: TGTGCCAGCAGGAACCGGGACTCTTACAATGAGCAGTTCTTC. It translates to CASRNRDSYNEQFF. This chain connects TRBV2 to TRBJ2-1; D may be TRBD2 (6 bases). Per germline, CDR1 SNHLY and CDR2 FYNNEI. CDR3 length: 14 residues. The V end was cut by 6 bases, the J end by 4 bases, with 13 bases between.

The sample holds many counts of this clonotype. The chain's CDR3 is CASSDAGHEQFF. In DNA, the CDR3 is TGTGCCAGCAGTGATGCCGGGCATGAGCAGTTCTTC. This chain uses TRBV2 with TRBJ2-1, with D unresolved. Deletions cut 3 bases from V and 8 bases from J, with 8 bases between. This CDR3 comprises 12 residues. Germline assignment: CDR1 SNHLY and CDR2 FYNNEI.

This clonotype appeared many times. The chain carries TRBV5-1 and TRBJ2-3; D not certain. The CDR3 length is 12 residues. Trimming pared 6 bases from V and 5 bases from J, leaving 10 bases between. CDR1 SGHRS and CDR2 YFSETQ come from the germline V gene. The CDR3 here is CASKGPGDTQYF. As DNA, the CDR3 is TGCGCCAGCAAAGGGCCCGGAGATACGCAGTATTTT.

The gene calls are TRBV9 and TRBJ2-3; 9 positions match TRBD1. The V gene's germline CDR1 is SGDLS and CDR2 YYNGEE. The CDR3 consists of 11 residues. The trim removed 6 bases at V and 13 bases at J, leaving 6 bases unmatched. CDR3 bases: TGTGCCAGCATCGGGACAGGGAGAGAGTATTTT. This sequence encodes CASIGTGREYF.